This record covers a single T cell receptor (beta chain). Its antigen is undetermined. CDR3 length: 19 residues. Trimming removed 7 bases from V and 1 base from J; junction bases left unmatched: 17. Germline V gene data show CDR1 as KGHSH and CDR2 as LQKENI. Surgery without prior neoadjuvant therapy was the treatment of the selected pancreatic ductal adenocarcinoma patients. Clones were sequenced by immunoSEQ multiplex PCR, and TCRdb holds only the in-frame ones, with some missing. The table shows about 16,000 clones, with around 90% occurring only once. This entry is derived from a study of T cells in pancreatic ductal adenocarcinoma. General study findings and limits: Compared with tumor, blood showed more total productive templates and 6.5 to 10-fold more clonotypes. The resected pancreatic cancer cohort was biased toward the minority with early-stage disease. Tumor and blood clonality did not differ significantly, about 0.1 versus 0.07.

The sequenced sample consisted of PBMCs. The gene calls are TRBV18 and TRBJ2-2, with 8 bases that match TRBD1. The sequence derives from a human donor with pancreatic ductal adenocarcinoma. CDR3 protein: CASFTTSGRGRRNTGELFF. DNA for the CDR3: TGTGCCAGCTTCACCACCAGCGGCAGGGGGCGCCGGAACACCGGGGAGCTGTTTTTT.